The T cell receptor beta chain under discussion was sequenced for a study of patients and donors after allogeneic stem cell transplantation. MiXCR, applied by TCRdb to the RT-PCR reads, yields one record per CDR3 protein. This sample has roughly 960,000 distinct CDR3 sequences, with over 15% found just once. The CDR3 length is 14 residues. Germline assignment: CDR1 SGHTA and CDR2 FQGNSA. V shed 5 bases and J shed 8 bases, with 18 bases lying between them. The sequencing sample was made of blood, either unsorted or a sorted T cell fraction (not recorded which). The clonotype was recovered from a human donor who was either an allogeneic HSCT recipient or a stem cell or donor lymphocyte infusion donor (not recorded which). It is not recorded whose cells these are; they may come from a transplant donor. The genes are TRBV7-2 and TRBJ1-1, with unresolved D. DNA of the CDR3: TGTGCCAGCAGCCCCCGTCCGGTACCACCAGAAGCTTTCTTT. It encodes CASSPRPVPPEAFF. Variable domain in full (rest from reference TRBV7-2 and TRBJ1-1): GAGVSQSPSNKVTEKGKDVELRCDPISGHTALYWYRQSLGQGLEFLIYFQGNSAPDKSGLPSDRFSAERTGGSVSTLTIQRTQQEDSAVYLCASSPRPVPPEAFFGQGTRLTVV.